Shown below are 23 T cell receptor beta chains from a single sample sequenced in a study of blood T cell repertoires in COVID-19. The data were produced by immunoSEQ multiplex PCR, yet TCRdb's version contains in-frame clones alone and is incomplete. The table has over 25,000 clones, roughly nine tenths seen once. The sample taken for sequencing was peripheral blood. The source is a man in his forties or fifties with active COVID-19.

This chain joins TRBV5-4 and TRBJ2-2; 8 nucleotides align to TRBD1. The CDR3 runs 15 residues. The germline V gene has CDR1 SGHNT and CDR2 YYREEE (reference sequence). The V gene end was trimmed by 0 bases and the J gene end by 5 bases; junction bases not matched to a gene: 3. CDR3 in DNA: TGTGCCAGCAGCTTGGGACAGGGGATGACCGGGGAGCTGTTTTTT. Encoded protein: CASSLGQGMTGELFF.

As DNA, the CDR3 is TGCGCCAGCAGAACCGAACCGGGACAGACCGGGGAGCTGTTTTTT. Protein sequence: CASRTEPGQTGELFF. The J gene is TRBJ2-2, the V gene TRBV5-1; 7 nucleotides align to TRBD1. Germline CDR1 reads SGHRS; CDR2 reads YFSETQ. J was trimmed by 5 bases and V by 5 bases; bases with no gene match: 9. The CDR3 sequence is 15 residues long.

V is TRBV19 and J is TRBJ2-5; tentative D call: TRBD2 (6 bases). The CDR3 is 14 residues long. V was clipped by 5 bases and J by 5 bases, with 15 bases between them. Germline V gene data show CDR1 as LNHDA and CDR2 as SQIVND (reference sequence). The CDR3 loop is CASSGGGMGETQYF. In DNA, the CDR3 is TGTGCCAGTAGTGGGGGAGGAATGGGGGAGACCCAGTACTTC.

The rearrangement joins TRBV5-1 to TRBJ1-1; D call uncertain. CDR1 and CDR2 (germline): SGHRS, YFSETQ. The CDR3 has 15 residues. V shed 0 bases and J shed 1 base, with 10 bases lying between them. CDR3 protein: CASSLAVGPNTEAFF. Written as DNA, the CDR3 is TGCGCCAGCAGCTTGGCCGTGGGCCCGAACACTGAAGCTTTCTTT. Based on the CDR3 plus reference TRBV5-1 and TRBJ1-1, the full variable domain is KAGVTQTPRYLIKTRGQQVTLSCSPISGHRSVSWYQQTPGQGLQFLFEYFSETQRNKGNFPGRFSGRQFSNSRSEMNVSTLELGDSALYLCASSLAVGPNTEAFFGQGTRLTVV.

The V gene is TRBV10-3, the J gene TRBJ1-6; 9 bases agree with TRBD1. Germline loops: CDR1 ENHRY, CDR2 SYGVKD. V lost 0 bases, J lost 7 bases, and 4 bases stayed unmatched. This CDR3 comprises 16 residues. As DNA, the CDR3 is TGTGCCATCAGTGAGTCCCTCGACAGGGGGAATTCACCCCTCCACTTT. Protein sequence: CAISESLDRGNSPLHF.

The CDR3 nucleotides are TGTGCCACCTCGGCGGGCTGGAACACTGAAGCTTTCTTT. Protein product: CATSAGWNTEAFF. The chain combines TRBV6-6 with TRBJ1-1; D unresolved. Trimming removed 10 bases from V and 1 base from J, with 13 bases in between. The CDR3 spans 13 residues. From germline, CDR1 is MNHNY and CDR2 SVGAGI (reference sequence).

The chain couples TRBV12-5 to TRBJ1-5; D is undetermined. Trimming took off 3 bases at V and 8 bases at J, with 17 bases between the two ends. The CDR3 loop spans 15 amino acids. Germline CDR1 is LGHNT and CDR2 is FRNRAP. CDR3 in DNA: TGTGCTAGTGGTTTTTTCGGGAGCCCTACGGAGCCCCAGCATTTT. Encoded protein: CASGFFGSPTEPQHF. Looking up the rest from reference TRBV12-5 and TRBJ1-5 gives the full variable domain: DARVTQTPRHKVTEMGQEVTMRCQPILGHNTVFWYRQTMMQGLELLAYFRNRAPLDDSGMPKDRFSAEMPDATLATLKIQPSEPRDSAVYFCASGFFGSPTEPQHFGDGTRLSIL.

CDR3 protein: CASSLWDRGDEKLFF. The CDR3 DNA reads as TGTGCCAGCAGCCTGTGGGACAGGGGAGATGAAAAACTGTTTTTT. The chain joins TRBV7-9 to TRBJ1-4; TRBD1 matches 10 bases. The CDR3 has 15 amino acids. Germline assignment: CDR1 SEHNR and CDR2 FQNEAQ (reference sequence). V lost 5 bases to trimming and J lost 6 bases; unmatched junction nucleotides: 6. The whole variable domain, filled in from reference TRBV7-9 and TRBJ1-4, reads DTGVSQNPRHKITKRGQNVTFRCDPISEHNRLYWYRQTLGQGPEFLTYFQNEAQLEKSRLLSDRFSAERPKGSFSTLEIQRTEQGDSAMYLCASSLWDRGDEKLFFGSGTQLSVL.

As DNA, the CDR3 is TGTGCCAGCAGTGACGAGGGCCACTTAACCTTC. This encodes CASSDEGHLTF. The chain has TRBV2 and TRBJ1-2; D gene unclear. The germline V gene encodes CDR1 SNHLY and CDR2 FYNNEI. Trimming took 3 bases from V and 14 from J, leaving 13 bases between them. CDR3 size: 11 residues.

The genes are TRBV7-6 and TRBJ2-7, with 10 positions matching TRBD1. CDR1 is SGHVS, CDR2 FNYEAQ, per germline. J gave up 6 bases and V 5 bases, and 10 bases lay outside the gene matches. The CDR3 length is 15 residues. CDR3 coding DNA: TGTGCCAGCAGCAGGACCCCCGGGACAGGGGTCGAGCAGTACTTC. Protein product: CASSRTPGTGVEQYF.

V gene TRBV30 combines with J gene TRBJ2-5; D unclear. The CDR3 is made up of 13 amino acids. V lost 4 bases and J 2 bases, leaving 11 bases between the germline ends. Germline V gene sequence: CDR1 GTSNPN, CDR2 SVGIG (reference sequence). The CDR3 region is CAWIVGGQETQYF. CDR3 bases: TGTGCCTGGATCGTAGGCGGACAAGAGACCCAGTACTTC.

The CDR3 sequence is CASSLFRDNEQFF. CDR3 nucleotide sequence: TGTGCCAGCAGCTTATTCCGGGACAATGAGCAGTTCTTC. The chain links TRBV7-9 to TRBJ2-1; D gene uncertain. The CDR3 runs 13 residues. V lost 2 bases and J lost 5, with 7 bases in between. Germline lookup yields CDR1 SEHNR and CDR2 FQNEAQ (reference sequence). Full variable domain (missing parts from reference TRBV7-9 and TRBJ2-1): DTGVSQNPRHKITKRGQNVTFRCDPISEHNRLYWYRQTLGQGPEFLTYFQNEAQLEKSRLLSDRFSAERPKGSFSTLEIQRTEQGDSAMYLCASSLFRDNEQFFGPGTRLTVL.

CDR3 DNA: TGCGCCAGCAGTATAGCGGGGGGGACCTACGAGCAGTACTTC. As protein: CASSIAGGTYEQYF. The chain has TRBV5-1 and TRBJ2-7; 11 nucleotides agree with TRBD2. The CDR3 covers 14 residues. The ends lost 5 bases at V and 2 bases at J; junction bases unmatched: 3. Germline loops: CDR1 SGHRS, CDR2 YFSETQ.

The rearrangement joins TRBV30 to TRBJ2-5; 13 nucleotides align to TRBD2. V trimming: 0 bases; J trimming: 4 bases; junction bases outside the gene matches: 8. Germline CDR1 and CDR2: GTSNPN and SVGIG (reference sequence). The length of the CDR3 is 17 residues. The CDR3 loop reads CAWSVPLGLAGAETQYF. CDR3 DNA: TGTGCCTGGAGTGTCCCGCTCGGACTAGCGGGGGCAGAGACCCAGTACTTC.

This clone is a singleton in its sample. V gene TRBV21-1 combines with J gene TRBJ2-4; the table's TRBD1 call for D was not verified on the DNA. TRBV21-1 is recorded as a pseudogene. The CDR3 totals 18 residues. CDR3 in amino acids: CASSIPGQGALAKNIQYF. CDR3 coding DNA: TGTGCCAGCAGCATTCCGGGACAGGGGGCTTTAGCCAAAAACATTCAGTACTTC.

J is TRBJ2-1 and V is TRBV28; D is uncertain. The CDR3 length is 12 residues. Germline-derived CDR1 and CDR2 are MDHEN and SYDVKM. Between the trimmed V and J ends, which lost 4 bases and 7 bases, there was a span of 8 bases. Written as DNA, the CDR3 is TGTGCCAGCAGTTCTCCACTTAATGAGCAGTTCTTC. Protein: CASSSPLNEQFF.

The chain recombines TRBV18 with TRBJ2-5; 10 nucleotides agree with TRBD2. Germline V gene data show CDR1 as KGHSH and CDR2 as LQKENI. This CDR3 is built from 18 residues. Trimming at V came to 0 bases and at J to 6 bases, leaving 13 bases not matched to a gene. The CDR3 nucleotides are TGTGCCAGCTCACCACCTACTCGGGTAGCGGGAGGTCTTCAGACCCAGTACTTC. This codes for CASSPPTRVAGGLQTQYF.

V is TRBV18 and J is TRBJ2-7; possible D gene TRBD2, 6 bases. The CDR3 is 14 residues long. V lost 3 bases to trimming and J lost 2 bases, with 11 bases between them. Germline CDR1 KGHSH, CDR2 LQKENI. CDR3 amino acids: CASSPGTSTYEQYF. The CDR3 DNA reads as TGTGCCAGCTCACCCGGGACTTCTACCTACGAGCAGTACTTC.

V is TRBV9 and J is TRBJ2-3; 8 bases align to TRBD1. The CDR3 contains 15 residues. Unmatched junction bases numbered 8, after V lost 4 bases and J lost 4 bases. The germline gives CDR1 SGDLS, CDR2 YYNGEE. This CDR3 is CASSPLGQGADTQYF. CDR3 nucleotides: TGTGCCAGCAGCCCATTAGGACAGGGAGCAGATACGCAGTATTTT.

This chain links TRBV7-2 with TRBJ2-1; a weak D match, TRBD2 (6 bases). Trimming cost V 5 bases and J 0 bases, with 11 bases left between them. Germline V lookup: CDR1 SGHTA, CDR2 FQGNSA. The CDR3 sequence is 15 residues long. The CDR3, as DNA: TGTGCCAGCAGCCTCCTCGGGGGCTCCTACAATGAGCAGTTCTTC. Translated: CASSLLGGSYNEQFF. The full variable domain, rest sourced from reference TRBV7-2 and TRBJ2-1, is GAGVSQSPSNKVTEKGKDVELRCDPISGHTALYWYRQSLGQGLEFLIYFQGNSAPDKSGLPSDRFSAERTGGSVSTLTIQRTQQEDSAVYLCASSLLGGSYNEQFFGPGTRLTVL.

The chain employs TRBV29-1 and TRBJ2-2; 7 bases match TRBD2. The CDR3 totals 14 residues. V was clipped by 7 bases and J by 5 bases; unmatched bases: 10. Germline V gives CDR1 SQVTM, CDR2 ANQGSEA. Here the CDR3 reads CSARRGVGTGELFF. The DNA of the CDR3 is TGCAGCGCCCGTCGGGGGGTTGGAACCGGGGAGCTGTTTTTT.

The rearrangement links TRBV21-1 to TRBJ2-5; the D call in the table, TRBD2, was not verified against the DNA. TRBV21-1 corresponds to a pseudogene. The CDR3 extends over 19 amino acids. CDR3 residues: CASSPQRSLAGVGRETQYF. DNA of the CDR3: TGTGCCAGCAGCCCCCAAAGATCCCTAGCGGGAGTGGGACGGGAGACCCAGTACTTC.

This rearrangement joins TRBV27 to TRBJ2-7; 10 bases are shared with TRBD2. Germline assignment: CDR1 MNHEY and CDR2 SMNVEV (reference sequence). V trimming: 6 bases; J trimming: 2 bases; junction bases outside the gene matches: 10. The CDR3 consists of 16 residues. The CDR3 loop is CASSRTGTSEPYEQYF. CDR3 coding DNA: TGTGCCAGCAGCAGAACCGGGACTAGCGAGCCCTACGAGCAGTACTTC.